A single TCR beta chain is shown here with its context. The sample belongs to a study of somatic mutations in cytotoxic T cells in rheumatoid arthritis. At the level of the study: Prior to any treatment and right after diagnosis, patient blood (about 28 ml EDTA) was drawn.

Germline values: CDR1 SGHVS, CDR2 FQNEAQ. The CDR3 runs 17 residues. V lost 1 base and J lost 1, with 16 bases in between. Produced via immunoSEQ multiplex PCR; TCRdb's table is partial and in-frame only. The sample shows 6,800 or so clones, roughly 70% of them seen only once. The V call is TRBV7-8, the J call TRBJ2-5, with a tentative D call TRBD1 (5 bases). The TCR sequence derives from an adult with rheumatoid arthritis. What was sequenced was CD8+ T cells sorted from blood. CDR3 bases: TGTGCCAGCAGCTTAGGCGTTCTTGGGGCTATCCAAGAGACCCAGTACTTC. Translating gives CASSLGVLGAIQETQYF.